This entry describes one T cell receptor beta chain. The V gene's germline CDR1 is LNHDA and CDR2 SQIVND (reference sequence). The germline V and J ends were trimmed by 6 bases and 7 bases, with 24 bases remaining between them. This CDR3 comprises 17 residues. Study processing details: Researchers report that nucleated cell counts were estimated from reference gene primer amplification. Assay used: immunoSEQ multiplex PCR; TCRdb lists only in-frame clones, some missing. The D gene and trimming were derived from the DNA, and the V and J assignments and clone size from that table. The table records under 300,000 clones, roughly 80% of them present only once. This entry belongs to a study of blood T cell repertoires in COVID-19. Study in general: Nucleic acid was either cDNA or gDNA, and it came from T cells, B-cell-depleted T cells, or PBMCs.

The J gene is TRBJ1-4, the V gene TRBV19; TRBD1 is a possible D gene (6 bases). The sample comprised peripheral blood. The origin of this receptor is a woman in her late teens or twenties with acute or convalescent COVID-19. The CDR3 here is CASSPDGTLRVGEKLFF. In DNA, the CDR3 is TGTGCCAGTAGCCCGGACGGGACACTTCGGGTTGGTGAAAAACTGTTTTTT.